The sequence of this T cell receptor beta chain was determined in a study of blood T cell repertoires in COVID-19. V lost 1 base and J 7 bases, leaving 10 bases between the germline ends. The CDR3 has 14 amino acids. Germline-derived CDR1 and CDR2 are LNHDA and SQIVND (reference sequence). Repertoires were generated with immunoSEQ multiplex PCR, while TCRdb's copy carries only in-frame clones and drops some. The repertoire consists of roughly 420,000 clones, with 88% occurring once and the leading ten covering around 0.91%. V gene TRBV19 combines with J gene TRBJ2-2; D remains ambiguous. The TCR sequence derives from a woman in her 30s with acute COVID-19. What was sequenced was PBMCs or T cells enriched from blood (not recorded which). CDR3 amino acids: CASSIVPPSGELFF. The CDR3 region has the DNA TGTGCCAGTAGTATAGTACCGCCCAGCGGGGAGCTGTTTTTT.